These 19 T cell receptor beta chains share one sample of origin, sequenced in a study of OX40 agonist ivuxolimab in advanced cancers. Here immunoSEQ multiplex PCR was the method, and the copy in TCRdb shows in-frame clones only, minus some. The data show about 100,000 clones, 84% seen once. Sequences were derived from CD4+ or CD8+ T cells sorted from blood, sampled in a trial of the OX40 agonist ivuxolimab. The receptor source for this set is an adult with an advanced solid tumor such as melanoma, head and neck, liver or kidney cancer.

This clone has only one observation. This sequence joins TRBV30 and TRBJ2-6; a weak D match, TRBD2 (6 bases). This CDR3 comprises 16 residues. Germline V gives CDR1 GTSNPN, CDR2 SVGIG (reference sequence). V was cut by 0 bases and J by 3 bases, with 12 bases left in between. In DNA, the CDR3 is TGTGCCTGGAGTGTGGGGGGTCCTAATGGGGCCAACGTCCTGACTTTC. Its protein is CAWSVGGPNGANVLTF.

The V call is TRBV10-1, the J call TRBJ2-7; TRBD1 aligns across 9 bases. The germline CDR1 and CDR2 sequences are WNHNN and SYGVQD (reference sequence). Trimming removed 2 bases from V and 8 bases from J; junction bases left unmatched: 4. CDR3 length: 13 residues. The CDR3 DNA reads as TGCGCCAGCAGTGAGCCAGGACAGGGGAAGCAGTACTTC. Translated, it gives CASSEPGQGKQYF.

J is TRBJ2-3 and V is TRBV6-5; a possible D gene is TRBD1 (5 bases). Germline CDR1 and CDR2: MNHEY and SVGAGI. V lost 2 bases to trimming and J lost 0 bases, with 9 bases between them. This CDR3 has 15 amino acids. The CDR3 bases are TGTGCCAGCAGTTACGGGGCGCCCAGCACAGATACGCAGTATTTT. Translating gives CASSYGAPSTDTQYF.

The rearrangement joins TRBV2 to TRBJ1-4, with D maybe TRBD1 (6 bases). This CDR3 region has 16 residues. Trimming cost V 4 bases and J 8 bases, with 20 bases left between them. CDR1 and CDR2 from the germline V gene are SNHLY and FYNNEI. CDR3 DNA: TGTGCCAGCAGTGGGGCCGGAAGGGGGAAAGGCGAAAAACTGTTTTTT. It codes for CASSGAGRGKGEKLFF. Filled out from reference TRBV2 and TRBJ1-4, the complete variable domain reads EPEVTQTPSHQVTQMGQEVILRCVPISNHLYFYWYRQILGQKVEFLVSFYNNEISEKSEIFDDQFSVERPDGSNFTLKIRSTKLEDSAMYFCASSGAGRGKGEKLFFGSGTQLSVL.

As DNA, the CDR3 is TGTGCCAGCAGCGCCCGGACTAGCGGGAGGGGGTACACCGGGGAGCTGTTTTTT. This codes for CASSARTSGRGYTGELFF. V is TRBV9 and J is TRBJ2-2; 15 bases are shared with TRBD2. Trimming removed 3 bases from V and 3 bases from J; junction bases left unmatched: 6. Germline values: CDR1 SGDLS, CDR2 YYNGEE. This CDR3 contains 18 residues.

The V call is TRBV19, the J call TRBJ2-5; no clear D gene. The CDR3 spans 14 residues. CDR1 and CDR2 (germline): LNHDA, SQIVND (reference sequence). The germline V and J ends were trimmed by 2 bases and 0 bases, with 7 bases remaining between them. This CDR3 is CASSIRQNQETQYF. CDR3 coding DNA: TGTGCCAGTAGTATACGGCAGAACCAAGAGACCCAGTACTTC.

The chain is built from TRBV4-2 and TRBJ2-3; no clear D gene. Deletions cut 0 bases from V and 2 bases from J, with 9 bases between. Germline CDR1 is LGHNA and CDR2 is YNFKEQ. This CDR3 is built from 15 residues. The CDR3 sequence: CASSQEPSITDTQYF. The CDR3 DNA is TGTGCCAGCAGCCAAGAACCCTCGATCACAGATACGCAGTATTTT.

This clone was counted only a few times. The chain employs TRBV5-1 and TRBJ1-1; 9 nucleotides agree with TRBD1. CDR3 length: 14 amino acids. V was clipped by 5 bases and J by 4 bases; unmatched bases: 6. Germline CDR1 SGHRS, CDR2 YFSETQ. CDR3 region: CASSLDRGSTEAFF. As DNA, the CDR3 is TGCGCCAGCAGTCTTGACAGGGGGAGCACTGAAGCTTTCTTT.

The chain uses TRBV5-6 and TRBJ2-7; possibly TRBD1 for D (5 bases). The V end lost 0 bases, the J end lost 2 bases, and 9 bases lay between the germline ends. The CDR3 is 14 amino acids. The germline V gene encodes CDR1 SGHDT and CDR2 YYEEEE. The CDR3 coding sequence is TGTGCCAGCAGCTTGGAAGGGGAAACCTACGAGCAGTACTTC. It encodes CASSLEGETYEQYF.

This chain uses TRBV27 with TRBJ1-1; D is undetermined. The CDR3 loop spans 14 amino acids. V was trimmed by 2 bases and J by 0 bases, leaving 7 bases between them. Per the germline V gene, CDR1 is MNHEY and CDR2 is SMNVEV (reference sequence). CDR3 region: CASSLEPLNTEAFF. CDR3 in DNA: TGTGCCAGCAGTTTAGAGCCGTTGAACACTGAAGCTTTCTTT.

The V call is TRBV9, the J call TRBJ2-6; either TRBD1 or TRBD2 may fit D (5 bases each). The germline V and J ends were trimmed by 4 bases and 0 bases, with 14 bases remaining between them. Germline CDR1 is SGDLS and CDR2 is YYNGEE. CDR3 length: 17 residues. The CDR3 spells CASSPGTSISGANVLTF. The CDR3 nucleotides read TGTGCCAGCAGCCCTGGGACGTCTATCTCTGGGGCCAACGTCCTGACTTTC.

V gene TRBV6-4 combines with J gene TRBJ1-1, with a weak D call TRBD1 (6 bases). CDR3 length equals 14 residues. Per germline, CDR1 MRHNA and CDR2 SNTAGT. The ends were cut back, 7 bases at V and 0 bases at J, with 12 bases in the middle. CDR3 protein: CASKVGDMNTEAFF. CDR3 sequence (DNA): TGTGCCAGCAAGGTGGGGGACATGAACACTGAAGCTTTCTTT.

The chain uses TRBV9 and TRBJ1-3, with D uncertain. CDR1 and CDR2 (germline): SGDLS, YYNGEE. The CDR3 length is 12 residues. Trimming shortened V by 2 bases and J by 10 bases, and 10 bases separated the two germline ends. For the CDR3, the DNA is TGTGCCAGCAGCGTGATCCGCGGGACCATATATTTT. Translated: CASSVIRGTIYF.

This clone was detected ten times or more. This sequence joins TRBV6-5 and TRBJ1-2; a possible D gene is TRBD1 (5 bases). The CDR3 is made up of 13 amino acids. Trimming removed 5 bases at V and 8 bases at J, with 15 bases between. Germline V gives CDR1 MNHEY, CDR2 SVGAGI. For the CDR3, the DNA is TGTGCCAGCAGTCCCCAGGGAGTCGAGGGCTACACCTTC. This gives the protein CASSPQGVEGYTF.

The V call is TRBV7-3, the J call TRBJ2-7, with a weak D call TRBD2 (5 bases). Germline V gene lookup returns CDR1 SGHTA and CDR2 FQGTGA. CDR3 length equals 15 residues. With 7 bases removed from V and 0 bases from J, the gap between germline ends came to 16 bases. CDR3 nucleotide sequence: TGTGCCAGCAACTCGAGCGGTAAATTCTCCTACGAGCAGTACTTC. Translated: CASNSSGKFSYEQYF.

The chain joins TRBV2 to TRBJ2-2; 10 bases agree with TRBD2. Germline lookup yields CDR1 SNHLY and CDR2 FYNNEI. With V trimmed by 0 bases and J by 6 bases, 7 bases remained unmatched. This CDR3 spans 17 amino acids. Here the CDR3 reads CASSEALLAGGPGELFF. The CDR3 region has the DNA TGTGCCAGCAGTGAAGCGCTTTTAGCGGGGGGCCCCGGGGAGCTGTTTTTT.

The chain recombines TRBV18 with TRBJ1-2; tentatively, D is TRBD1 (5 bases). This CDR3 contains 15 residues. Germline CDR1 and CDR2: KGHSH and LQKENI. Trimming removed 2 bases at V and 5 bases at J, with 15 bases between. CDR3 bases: TGTGCCAGCTCACCAGAGGGGCGGTATTTATATGGCTACACCTTC. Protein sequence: CASSPEGRYLYGYTF.

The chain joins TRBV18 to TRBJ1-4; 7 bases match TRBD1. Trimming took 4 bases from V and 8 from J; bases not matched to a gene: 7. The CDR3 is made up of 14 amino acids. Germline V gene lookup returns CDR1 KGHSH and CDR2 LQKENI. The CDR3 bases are TGTGCCAGCTCACACGGGACAGTCCCGGAAAAACTGTTTTTT. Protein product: CASSHGTVPEKLFF.

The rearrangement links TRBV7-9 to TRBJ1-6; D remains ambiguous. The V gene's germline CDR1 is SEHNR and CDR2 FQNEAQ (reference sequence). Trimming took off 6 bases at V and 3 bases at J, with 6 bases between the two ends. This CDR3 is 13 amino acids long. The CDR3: CASSQNYNSPLHF. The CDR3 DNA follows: TGTGCCAGCAGTCAGAACTATAATTCACCCCTCCACTTT.